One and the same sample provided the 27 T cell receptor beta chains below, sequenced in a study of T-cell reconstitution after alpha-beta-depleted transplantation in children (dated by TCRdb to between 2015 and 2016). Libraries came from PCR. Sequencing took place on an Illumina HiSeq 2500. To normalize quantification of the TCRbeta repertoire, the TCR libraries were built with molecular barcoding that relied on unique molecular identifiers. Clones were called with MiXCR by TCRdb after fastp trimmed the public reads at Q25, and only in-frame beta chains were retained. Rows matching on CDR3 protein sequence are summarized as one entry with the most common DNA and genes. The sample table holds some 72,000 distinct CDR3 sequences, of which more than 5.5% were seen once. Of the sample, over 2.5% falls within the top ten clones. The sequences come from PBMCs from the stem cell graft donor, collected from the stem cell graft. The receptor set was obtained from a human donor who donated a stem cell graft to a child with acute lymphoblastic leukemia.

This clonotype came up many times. The DNA for the CDR3 is TGTGCCAGCAGTTTATTCTCCGGGAGCTCCTACGAGCAGTACTTC. Its translation is CASSLFSGSSYEQYF. V usage is TRBV12-3 or TRBV12-4 and J usage is TRBJ2-7; D is possibly TRBD2 (6 bases). V was clipped by 2 bases and J by 0 bases, with 11 bases between them. This CDR3 is built from 15 residues.

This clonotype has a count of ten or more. The CDR3 region has the DNA TGTGCCAGCAGCTTATATCCAGGGGCGACCGGGGAGCTGTTTTTT. Translating it yields CASSLYPGATGELFF. The J gene is TRBJ2-2, the V gene TRBV7-2; TRBD1 might be the D (6 bases). V was clipped by 2 bases and J by 5 bases, with 12 bases between them. CDR3 length: 15 residues. The germline V gene has CDR1 SGHTA and CDR2 FQGNSA.

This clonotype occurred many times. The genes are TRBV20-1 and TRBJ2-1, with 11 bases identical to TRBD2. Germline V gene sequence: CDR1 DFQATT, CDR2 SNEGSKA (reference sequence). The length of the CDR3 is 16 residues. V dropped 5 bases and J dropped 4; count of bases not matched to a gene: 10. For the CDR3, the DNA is TGCAGTGCTCCCCCTCCGACTAGCGGGATTTACAATGAGCAGTTCTTC. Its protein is CSAPPPTSGIYNEQFF.

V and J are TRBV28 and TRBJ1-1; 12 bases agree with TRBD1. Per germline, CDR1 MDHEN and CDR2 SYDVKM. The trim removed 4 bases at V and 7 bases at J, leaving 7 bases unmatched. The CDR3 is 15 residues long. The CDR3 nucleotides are TGTGCCAGCAGTTACCGGGACAGGGGGCTGGGTGAAGCTTTCTTT. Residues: CASSYRDRGLGEAFF.

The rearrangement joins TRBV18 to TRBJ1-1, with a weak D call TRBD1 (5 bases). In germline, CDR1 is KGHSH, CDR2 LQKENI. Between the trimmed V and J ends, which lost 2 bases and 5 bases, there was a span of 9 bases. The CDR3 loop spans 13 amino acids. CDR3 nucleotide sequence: TGTGCCAGCTCACCATCGGAGGGGACTGAAGCTTTCTTT. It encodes CASSPSEGTEAFF.

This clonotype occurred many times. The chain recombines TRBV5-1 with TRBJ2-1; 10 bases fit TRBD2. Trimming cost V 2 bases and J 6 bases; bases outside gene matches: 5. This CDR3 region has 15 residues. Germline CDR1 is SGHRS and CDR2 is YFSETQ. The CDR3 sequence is CASSLSGGAVNEQFF. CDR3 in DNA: TGCGCCAGCAGCTTAAGCGGGGGGGCGGTCAATGAGCAGTTCTTC.

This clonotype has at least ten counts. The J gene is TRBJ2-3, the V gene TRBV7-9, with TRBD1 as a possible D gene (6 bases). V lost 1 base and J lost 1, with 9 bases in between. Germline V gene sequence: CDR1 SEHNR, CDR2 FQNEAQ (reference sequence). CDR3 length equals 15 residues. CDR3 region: CASSLVGAGTDTQYF. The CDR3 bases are TGTGCCAGCAGCTTAGTGGGGGCTGGCACAGATACGCAGTATTTT. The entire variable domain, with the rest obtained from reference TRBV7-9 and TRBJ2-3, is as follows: DTGVSQNPRHKITKRGQNVTFRCDPISEHNRLYWYRQTLGQGPEFLTYFQNEAQLEKSRLLSDRFSAERPKGSFSTLEIQRTEQGDSAMYLCASSLVGAGTDTQYFGPGTRLTVL.

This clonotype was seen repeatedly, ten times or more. DNA for the CDR3: TGCGCCAGCAGCTTGATAGATGAGCAGTTCTTC. Protein: CASSLIDEQFF. The rearrangement links TRBV5-1 to TRBJ2-1; no firm D call. CDR3 length: 11 amino acids. Germline V lookup: CDR1 SGHRS, CDR2 YFSETQ. Between the trimmed V and J ends, which lost 1 base and 8 bases, there was a span of 4 bases. The variable domain in full, completed from reference TRBV5-1 and TRBJ2-1, reads KAGVTQTPRYLIKTRGQQVTLSCSPISGHRSVSWYQQTPGQGLQFLFEYFSETQRNKGNFPGRFSGRQFSNSRSEMNVSTLELGDSALYLCASSLIDEQFFGPGTRLTVL.

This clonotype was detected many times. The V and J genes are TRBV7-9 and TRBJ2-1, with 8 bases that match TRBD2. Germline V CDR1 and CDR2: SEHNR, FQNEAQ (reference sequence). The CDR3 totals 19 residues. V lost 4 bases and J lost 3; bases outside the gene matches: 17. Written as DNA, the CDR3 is TGTGCCAGCAGCTCAACCTTACTAGCGGCCAAACCACTCTACAATGAGCAGTTCTTC. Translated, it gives CASSSTLLAAKPLYNEQFF.

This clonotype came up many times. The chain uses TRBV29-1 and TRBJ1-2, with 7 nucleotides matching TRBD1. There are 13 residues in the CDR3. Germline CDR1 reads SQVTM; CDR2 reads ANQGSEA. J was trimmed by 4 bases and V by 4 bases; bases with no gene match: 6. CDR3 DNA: TGCAGCGTTGTAGAGGGGGCGGGCTATGGCTACACCTTC. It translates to CSVVEGAGYGYTF.

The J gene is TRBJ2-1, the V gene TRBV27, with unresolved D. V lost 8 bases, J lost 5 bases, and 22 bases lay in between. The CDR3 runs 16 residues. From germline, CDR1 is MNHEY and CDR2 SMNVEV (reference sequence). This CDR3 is CASSPTSQSSNNEQFF. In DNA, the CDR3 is TGTGCCAGCTCCCCGACGAGCCAAAGCTCTAACAATGAGCAGTTCTTC.

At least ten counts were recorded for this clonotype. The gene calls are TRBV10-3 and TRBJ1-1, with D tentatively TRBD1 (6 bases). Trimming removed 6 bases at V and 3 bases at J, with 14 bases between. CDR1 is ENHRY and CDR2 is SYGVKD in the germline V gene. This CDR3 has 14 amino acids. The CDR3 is CAIRAWGLDTEAFF. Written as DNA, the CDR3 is TGTGCCATCAGGGCTTGGGGGCTCGACACTGAAGCTTTCTTT.

The CDR3 sequence is CALGNVGDGPQHF. CDR3 nucleotides: TGTGCCCTCGGAAACGTAGGGGACGGGCCCCAGCATTTT. The chain employs TRBV19 and TRBJ1-5; tentative D call: TRBD1 (5 bases). Germline-derived CDR1 and CDR2 are LNHDA and SQIVND (reference sequence). V gave up 11 bases and J gave up 9 bases, with 20 bases separating them. There are 13 residues in the CDR3.

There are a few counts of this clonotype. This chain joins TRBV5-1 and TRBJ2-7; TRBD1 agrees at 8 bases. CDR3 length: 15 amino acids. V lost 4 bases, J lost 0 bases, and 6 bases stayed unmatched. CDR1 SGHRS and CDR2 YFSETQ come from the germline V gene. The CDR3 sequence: CASSTTGGSSYEQYF. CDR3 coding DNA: TGCGCCAGCAGCACTACAGGGGGGAGCTCCTACGAGCAGTACTTC.

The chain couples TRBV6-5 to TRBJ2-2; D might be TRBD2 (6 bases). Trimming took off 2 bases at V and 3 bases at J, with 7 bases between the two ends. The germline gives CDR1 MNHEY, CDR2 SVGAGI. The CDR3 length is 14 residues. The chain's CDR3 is CASSYGTHTGELFF. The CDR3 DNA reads TGTGCCAGCAGTTACGGGACTCACACCGGGGAGCTGTTTTTT.

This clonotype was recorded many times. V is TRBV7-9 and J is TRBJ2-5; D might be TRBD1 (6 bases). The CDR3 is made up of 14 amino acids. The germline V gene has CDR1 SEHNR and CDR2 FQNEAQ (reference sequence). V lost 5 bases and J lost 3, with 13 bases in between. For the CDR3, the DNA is TGTGCCAGCAGCCTTACAGGGCACGAAGAGACCCAGTACTTC. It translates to CASSLTGHEETQYF.

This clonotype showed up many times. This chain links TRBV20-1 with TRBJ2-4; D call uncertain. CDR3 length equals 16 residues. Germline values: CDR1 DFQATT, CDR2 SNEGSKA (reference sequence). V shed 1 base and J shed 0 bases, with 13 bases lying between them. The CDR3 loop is CSARAADLIAKNIQYF. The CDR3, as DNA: TGCAGTGCTAGAGCGGCAGATCTTATAGCCAAAAACATTCAGTACTTC.

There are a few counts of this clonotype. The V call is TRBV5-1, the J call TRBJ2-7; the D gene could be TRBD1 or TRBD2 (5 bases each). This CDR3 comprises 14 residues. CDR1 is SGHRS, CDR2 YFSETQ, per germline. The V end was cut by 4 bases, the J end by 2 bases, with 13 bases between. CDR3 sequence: CASSPQTAAYEQYF. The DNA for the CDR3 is TGCGCCAGCAGCCCCCAGACAGCGGCCTACGAGCAGTACTTC.

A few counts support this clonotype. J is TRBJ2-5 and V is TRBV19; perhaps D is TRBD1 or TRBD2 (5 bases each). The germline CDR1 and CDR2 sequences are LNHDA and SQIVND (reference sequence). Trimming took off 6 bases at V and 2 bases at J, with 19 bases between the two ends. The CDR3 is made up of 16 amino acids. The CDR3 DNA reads TGTGCCAGTAGACCTGGGGGTTTGGGTCTTCAAGAGACCCAGTACTTC. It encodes CASRPGGLGLQETQYF.

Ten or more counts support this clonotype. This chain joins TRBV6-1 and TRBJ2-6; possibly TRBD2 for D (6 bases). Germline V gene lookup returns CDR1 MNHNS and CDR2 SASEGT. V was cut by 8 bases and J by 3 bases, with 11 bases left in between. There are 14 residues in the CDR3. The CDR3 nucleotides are TGTGCCAGCCTCGGCGGGGTTGGGGCCAACGTCCTGACTTTC. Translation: CASLGGVGANVLTF.

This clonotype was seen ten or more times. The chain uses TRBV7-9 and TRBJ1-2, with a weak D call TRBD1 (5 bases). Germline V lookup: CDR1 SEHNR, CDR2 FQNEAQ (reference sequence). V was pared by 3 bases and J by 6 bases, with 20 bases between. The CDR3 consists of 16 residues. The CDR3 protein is CASSFGGARPIDGYTF. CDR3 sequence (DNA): TGTGCCAGCAGCTTCGGTGGGGCGCGACCAATCGATGGCTACACCTTC.

CDR3 nucleotides: TGCGCCAGCAGCACCCGACAGGGGGGACTGAACACTGAAGCTTTCTTT. Translating it yields CASSTRQGGLNTEAFF. This chain connects TRBV5-1 to TRBJ1-1, with 9 bases fitting TRBD1. CDR1 and CDR2 (germline): SGHRS, YFSETQ. The CDR3 is 16 amino acids. The junction had 7 bases not matched to a gene; V was cut back by 4 bases and J by 0 bases.

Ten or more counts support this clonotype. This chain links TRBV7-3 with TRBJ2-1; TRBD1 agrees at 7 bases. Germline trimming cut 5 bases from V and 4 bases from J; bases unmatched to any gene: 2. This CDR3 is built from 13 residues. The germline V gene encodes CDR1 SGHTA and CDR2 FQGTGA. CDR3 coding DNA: TGTGCCAGCAGCCCACAGGGGTACAATGAGCAGTTCTTC. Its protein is CASSPQGYNEQFF.

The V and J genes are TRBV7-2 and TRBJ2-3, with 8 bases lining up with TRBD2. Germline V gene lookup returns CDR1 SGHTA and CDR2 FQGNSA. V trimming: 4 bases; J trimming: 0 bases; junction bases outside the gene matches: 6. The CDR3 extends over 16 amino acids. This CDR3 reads CASSYRGGSSTDTQYF. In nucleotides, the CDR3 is TGTGCCAGCAGCTACCGCGGGGGGTCCAGCACAGATACGCAGTATTTT.

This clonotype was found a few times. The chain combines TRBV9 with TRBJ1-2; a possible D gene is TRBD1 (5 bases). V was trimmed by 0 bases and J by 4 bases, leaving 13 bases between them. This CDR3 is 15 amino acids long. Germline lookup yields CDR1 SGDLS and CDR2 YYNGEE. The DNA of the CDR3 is TGTGCCAGCAGCGTAGACGGGAAGGGGTCCTATGGCTACACCTTC. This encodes CASSVDGKGSYGYTF.

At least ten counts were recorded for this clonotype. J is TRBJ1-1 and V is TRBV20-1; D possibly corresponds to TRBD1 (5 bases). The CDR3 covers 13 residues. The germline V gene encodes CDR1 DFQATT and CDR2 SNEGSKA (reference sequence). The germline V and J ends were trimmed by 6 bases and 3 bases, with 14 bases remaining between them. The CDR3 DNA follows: TGCAGTGCCCGGGGCCGAGGGGACACTGAAGCTTTCTTT. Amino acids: CSARGRGDTEAFF.

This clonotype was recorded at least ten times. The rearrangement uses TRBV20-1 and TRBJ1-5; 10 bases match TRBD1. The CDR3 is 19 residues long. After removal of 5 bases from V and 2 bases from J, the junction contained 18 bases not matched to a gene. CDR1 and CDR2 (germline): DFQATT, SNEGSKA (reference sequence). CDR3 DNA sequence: TGCAGTGCTGCCAGACCGTGGCGGGACAGGGGCCTCGGCAATCAGCCCCAGCATTTT. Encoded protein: CSAARPWRDRGLGNQPQHF.